Listed below are T cell receptor beta chains from one sample, sequenced in a study of T cell responses to AZD1222 COVID-19 vaccine. Libraries were prepared by immunoSEQ multiplex PCR; TCRdb keeps only in-frame clonotypes and omits some of them. The sample has under 35,000 clones; approximately 90% are singletons. Specimen: peripheral blood, collected 28 days after the second AZD1222 dose. All receptors come from an adult who received the AZD1222 COVID-19 vaccine. Each CDR3 is given with its conserved first and last residue. The D gene is left open where the match is weak. Rows give clone size only sometimes, using once, few, many, or a class for an expanded clone.

cdr3_aa: CASSKLAGVSYEQYF
cdr3_nt: TGTGCCAGCAGCAAACTAGCGGGAGTTTCCTACGAGCAGTACTTC
v_call: TRBV7-2
d_call: TRBD2
clone_size: NA
j_call: TRBJ2-7

cdr3_aa: CASSVAGQGVWNEQFF
cdr3_nt: TGTGCCAGCAGCGTGGCTGGACAGGGGGTCTGGAATGAGCAGTTCTTC
v_call: TRBV9
d_call: TRBD1
clone_size: NA
j_call: TRBJ2-1

cdr3_aa: CASSLDSEQYF
cdr3_nt: TGTGCCAGCAGCTTAGACTCCGAGCAGTACTTC
v_call: TRBV5-4
d_call: NA
clone_size: NA
j_call: TRBJ2-7

cdr3_aa: CASGEPGELFF
cdr3_nt: TGCGCCAGCGGAGAGCCCGGGGAGCTGTTTTTT
v_call: TRBV5-1
d_call: NA
clone_size: NA
j_call: TRBJ2-2

cdr3_aa: CASSKGLVNEQFF
cdr3_nt: TGTGCCAGCAGCAAAGGACTAGTGAATGAGCAGTTCTTC
v_call: TRBV7-3
d_call: TRBD2
clone_size: NA
j_call: TRBJ2-1

cdr3_aa: CASTRSAEGGGIQYF
cdr3_nt: TGTGCCAGCACTCGATCAGCTGAGGGGGGTGGCATTCAGTACTTC
v_call: TRBV6-6
d_call: NA
clone_size: NA
j_call: TRBJ2-4

cdr3_aa: CASSFVQLEETQYF
cdr3_nt: TGTGCCAGCAGTTTCGTACAGCTTGAAGAGACCCAGTACTTC
v_call: TRBV6-6
d_call: NA
clone_size: NA
j_call: TRBJ2-5

cdr3_aa: CAWSATRVAEAFF
cdr3_nt: TGTGCCTGGAGTGCGACCAGGGTAGCTGAAGCTTTCTTT
v_call: TRBV30
d_call: NA
clone_size: NA
j_call: TRBJ1-1

cdr3_aa: CASSLVRDRDPTNEKLFF
cdr3_nt: TGTGCCAGCAGCTTGGTGAGGGACAGGGATCCAACTAATGAAAAACTGTTTTTT
v_call: TRBV5-8
d_call: TRBD1
clone_size: NA
j_call: TRBJ1-4

cdr3_aa: CASSRDSLNTEAFF
cdr3_nt: TGTGCCAGCAGCAGGGACAGCTTGAACACTGAAGCTTTCTTT
v_call: TRBV7-9
d_call: TRBD1
clone_size: NA
j_call: TRBJ1-1

cdr3_aa: CASLEDRGGYEQYF
cdr3_nt: TGTGCCAGCCTCGAGGACAGGGGTGGGTACGAGCAGTACTTC
v_call: TRBV28
d_call: TRBD1
clone_size: NA
j_call: TRBJ2-7

cdr3_aa: CASSFRDRGGGYTF
cdr3_nt: TGTGCCAGCAGCTTCCGGGACAGGGGAGGTGGCTACACCTTC
v_call: TRBV3-1/TRBV3-2
d_call: TRBD1
clone_size: NA
j_call: TRBJ1-2

cdr3_aa: CASSPRSLGSTDTQYF
cdr3_nt: TGTGCCAGTAGTCCGCGAAGTTTGGGGAGCACAGATACGCAGTATTTT
v_call: TRBV19
d_call: NA
clone_size: NA
j_call: TRBJ2-3

cdr3_aa: CASSPGTGPYEQYF
cdr3_nt: TGTGCCAGCTCACCCGGGACAGGACCCTACGAGCAGTACTTC
v_call: TRBV18
d_call: TRBD1
clone_size: NA
j_call: TRBJ2-7

cdr3_aa: CASRRLEKTYNEQFF
cdr3_nt: TGTGCCAGCAGGAGACTGGAGAAAACGTACAATGAGCAGTTCTTC
v_call: TRBV2
d_call: NA
clone_size: NA
j_call: TRBJ2-1

cdr3_aa: CASSPKPSMGLAATDTQYF
cdr3_nt: TGTGCCAGCAGCCCGAAACCTTCGATGGGACTAGCGGCCACAGATACGCAGTATTTT
v_call: TRBV7-3
d_call: TRBD2
clone_size: NA
j_call: TRBJ2-3

cdr3_aa: CAWSVTSRGLTF
cdr3_nt: TGTGCCTGGAGTGTAACGTCTCGGGGGCTCACCTTC
v_call: TRBV30
d_call: NA
clone_size: NA
j_call: TRBJ1-2

cdr3_aa: CASSLLESRTLYNEQFF
cdr3_nt: TGTGCCAGCAGTTTATTGGAGTCCCGGACTCTATACAATGAGCAGTTCTTC
v_call: TRBV28
d_call: NA
clone_size: NA
j_call: TRBJ2-1

cdr3_aa: CASLDRDKGWLNTEAFF
cdr3_nt: TGCGCCAGCCTCGACAGGGACAAAGGTTGGCTGAACACTGAAGCTTTCTTT
v_call: TRBV10-2
d_call: TRBD1
clone_size: NA
j_call: TRBJ1-1

cdr3_aa: CSVANRGRRETQYF
cdr3_nt: TGCAGCGTTGCCAACAGGGGGCGGAGAGAGACCCAGTACTTC
v_call: TRBV29-1
d_call: TRBD1
clone_size: NA
j_call: TRBJ2-5

cdr3_aa: CASSLGLMASYEQYF
cdr3_nt: TGCGCCAGCAGCTTGGGATTGATGGCCTCCTACGAGCAGTACTTC
v_call: TRBV5-1
d_call: NA
clone_size: NA
j_call: TRBJ2-7

cdr3_aa: CASTPGGRENTGELFF
cdr3_nt: TGTGCCAGCACCCCTGGCGGGAGAGAGAACACCGGGGAGCTGTTTTTT
v_call: TRBV28
d_call: TRBD2
clone_size: NA
j_call: TRBJ2-2

cdr3_aa: CASSQTGKTPLHF
cdr3_nt: TGTGCCAGCAGTCAAACTGGAAAAACACCCCTCCACTTT
v_call: TRBV3-1/TRBV3-2
d_call: NA
clone_size: NA
j_call: TRBJ1-6

cdr3_aa: CASSSRGGVLAGGAYEQYF
cdr3_nt: TGTGCCAGCAGCTCCCGGGGGGGGGTGCTAGCGGGAGGGGCCTACGAGCAGTACTTC
v_call: TRBV5-5
d_call: TRBD2
clone_size: NA
j_call: TRBJ2-7

cdr3_aa: CAWSVRVYEQYF
cdr3_nt: TGTGCCTGGAGTGTACGGGTCTACGAGCAGTACTTC
v_call: TRBV30
d_call: NA
clone_size: NA
j_call: TRBJ2-7

cdr3_aa: CASSAGTGGVGSETQYF
cdr3_nt: TGTGCCAGCAGCGCGGGTACAGGGGGCGTAGGGTCAGAGACCCAGTACTTC
v_call: TRBV5-4
d_call: TRBD1
clone_size: NA
j_call: TRBJ2-5

cdr3_aa: CASSQSHSPLHF
cdr3_nt: TGTGCCAGCAGCCAGTCTCATTCACCCCTCCACTTT
v_call: TRBV28
d_call: NA
clone_size: NA
j_call: TRBJ1-6

cdr3_aa: CASSQQGRQYF
cdr3_nt: TGTGCCAGCAGCCAACAGGGTAGGCAGTACTTC
v_call: TRBV3-1/TRBV3-2
d_call: NA
clone_size: NA
j_call: TRBJ2-7

cdr3_aa: CASSDFHNEQFF
cdr3_nt: TGCGCCAGCAGCGACTTCCACAATGAGCAGTTCTTC
v_call: TRBV5-1
d_call: NA
clone_size: once
j_call: TRBJ2-1

cdr3_aa: CASRPGQGVSYEQYF
cdr3_nt: TGCGCCAGCAGACCGGGACAGGGGGTATCCTACGAGCAGTACTTC
v_call: TRBV5-1
d_call: TRBD1
clone_size: NA
j_call: TRBJ2-7

cdr3_aa: CASSLEYEQYF
cdr3_nt: TGTGCCAGCAGCCTAGAGTACGAGCAGTACTTC
v_call: TRBV6-5
d_call: NA
clone_size: NA
j_call: TRBJ2-7

cdr3_aa: CASSETGTDTQYF
cdr3_nt: TGTGCCAGCTCCGAGACAGGCACAGATACGCAGTATTTT
v_call: TRBV5-6
d_call: NA
clone_size: few
j_call: TRBJ2-3

cdr3_aa: CASSLNNVDTGELFF
cdr3_nt: TGTGCCAGCAGCTTAAATAACGTAGACACCGGGGAGCTGTTTTTT
v_call: TRBV7-3
d_call: NA
clone_size: NA
j_call: TRBJ2-2

cdr3_aa: CASSLGLAAPEGDTQYF
cdr3_nt: TGTGCCAGCAGCTTAGGACTAGCGGCCCCCGAGGGGGATACGCAGTATTTT
v_call: TRBV7-3
d_call: TRBD2
clone_size: NA
j_call: TRBJ2-3

cdr3_aa: CASSQGTLAVDTQYF
cdr3_nt: TGTGCCAGCAGCCAGGGGACCCTAGCTGTAGATACGCAGTATTTT
v_call: TRBV3-1/TRBV3-2
d_call: NA
clone_size: NA
j_call: TRBJ2-3

cdr3_aa: CASSLEVSSDTQYF
cdr3_nt: TGTGCTAGCAGCTTAGAGGTTAGCTCTGATACGCAGTATTTT
v_call: TRBV7-7
d_call: NA
clone_size: few
j_call: TRBJ2-3

cdr3_aa: CASSPTGTGGQYEQYF
cdr3_nt: TGTGCCAGCAGCCCAACCGGGACAGGGGGGCAGTACGAGCAGTACTTC
v_call: TRBV4-2
d_call: TRBD1
clone_size: NA
j_call: TRBJ2-7

cdr3_aa: CAWSGGAGLFF
cdr3_nt: TGTGCCTGGAGTGGGGGGGCAGGGCTGTTTTTT
v_call: TRBV30
d_call: NA
clone_size: NA
j_call: TRBJ1-4

cdr3_aa: CASSFSGRPGTQPQHF
cdr3_nt: TGTGCCAGCAGTTTTTCAGGTAGACCAGGGACTCAGCCCCAGCATTTT
v_call: TRBV28
d_call: NA
clone_size: once
j_call: TRBJ1-5

cdr3_aa: CASSDRDRLNQPQHF
cdr3_nt: TGTGCCAGCAGTGACCGGGACAGACTAAATCAGCCCCAGCATTTT
v_call: TRBV2
d_call: TRBD1
clone_size: NA
j_call: TRBJ1-5

cdr3_aa: CASSSVSFGEQYF
cdr3_nt: TGTGCCAGCAGTTCGGTCAGCTTCGGGGAGCAGTACTTC
v_call: TRBV12-3/TRBV12-4
d_call: NA
clone_size: NA
j_call: TRBJ2-7

cdr3_aa: CASSLARGGEQFF
cdr3_nt: TGTGCCAGCAGCTTAGCGCGGGGGGGTGAGCAGTTCTTC
v_call: TRBV11-3
d_call: TRBD2
clone_size: NA
j_call: TRBJ2-1

cdr3_aa: CASSSGIDQPQHF
cdr3_nt: TGTGCCAGCTCATCGGGGATAGATCAGCCCCAGCATTTT
v_call: TRBV18
d_call: NA
clone_size: NA
j_call: TRBJ1-5

cdr3_aa: CASSRQAGGSYNSPLHF
cdr3_nt: TGCGCCAGCAGCCGACAAGCAGGGGGCTCCTATAATTCACCCCTCCACTTT
v_call: TRBV5-1
d_call: TRBD1
clone_size: NA
j_call: TRBJ1-6

cdr3_aa: CASSQVPGLAGGPYNEQFF
cdr3_nt: TGCGCCAGCAGCCAAGTTCCGGGACTAGCGGGGGGCCCGTACAATGAGCAGTTCTTC
v_call: TRBV4-1
d_call: TRBD2
clone_size: NA
j_call: TRBJ2-1

cdr3_aa: CASRGGDTEAFF
cdr3_nt: TGCGCCAGCCGGGGAGGAGACACTGAAGCTTTCTTT
v_call: TRBV5-1
d_call: NA
clone_size: NA
j_call: TRBJ1-1

cdr3_aa: CASSGRTDTQYF
cdr3_nt: TGTGCCAGCAGCGGGCGGACAGATACGCAGTATTTT
v_call: TRBV27
d_call: NA
clone_size: NA
j_call: TRBJ2-3

cdr3_aa: CASSFFGEPGELFF
cdr3_nt: TGTGCCAGCAGCTTTTTCGGGGAACCCGGGGAGCTGTTTTTT
v_call: TRBV7-2
d_call: NA
clone_size: NA
j_call: TRBJ2-2

cdr3_aa: CASSQVGNTEAFF
cdr3_nt: TGTGCCAGCAGCCAAGTAGGGAACACTGAAGCTTTCTTT
v_call: TRBV3-1/TRBV3-2
d_call: NA
clone_size: once
j_call: TRBJ1-1

cdr3_aa: CASSIRGDTEAFF
cdr3_nt: TGTGCCAGTAGTATAAGGGGGGACACTGAAGCTTTCTTT
v_call: TRBV19
d_call: NA
clone_size: NA
j_call: TRBJ1-1

cdr3_aa: CASSLEAGGAGLQYF
cdr3_nt: TGTGCCAGCAGCTTAGAGGCAGGGGGCGCGGGTTTGCAGTACTTC
v_call: TRBV7-2
d_call: TRBD1
clone_size: NA
j_call: TRBJ2-7

cdr3_aa: CASSLGSTGDTQYF
cdr3_nt: TGTGCCAGCAGCTTAGGTAGTACCGGGGATACGCAGTATTTT
v_call: TRBV7-2
d_call: NA
clone_size: NA
j_call: TRBJ2-3

cdr3_aa: CASSLWGRAEAFF
cdr3_nt: TGTGCCAGCAGCTTATGGGGCAGGGCTGAAGCTTTCTTT
v_call: TRBV5-6
d_call: NA
clone_size: NA
j_call: TRBJ1-1

cdr3_aa: CASSLLQEHQPQHF
cdr3_nt: TGTGCCAGCAGTTTACTCCAGGAGCATCAGCCCCAGCATTTT
v_call: TRBV28
d_call: NA
clone_size: NA
j_call: TRBJ1-5